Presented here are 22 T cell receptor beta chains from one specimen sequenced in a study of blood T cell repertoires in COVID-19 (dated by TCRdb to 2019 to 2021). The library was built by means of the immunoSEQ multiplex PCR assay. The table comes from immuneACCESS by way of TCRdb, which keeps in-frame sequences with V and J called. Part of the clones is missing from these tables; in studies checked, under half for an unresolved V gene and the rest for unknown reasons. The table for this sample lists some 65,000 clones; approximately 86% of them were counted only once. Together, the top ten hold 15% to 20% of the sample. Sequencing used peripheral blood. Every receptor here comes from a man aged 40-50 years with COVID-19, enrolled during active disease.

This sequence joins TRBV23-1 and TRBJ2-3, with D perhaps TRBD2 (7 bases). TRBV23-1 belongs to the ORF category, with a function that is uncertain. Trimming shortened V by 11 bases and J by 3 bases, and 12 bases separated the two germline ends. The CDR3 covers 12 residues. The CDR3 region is CAPKGGTDTQYF. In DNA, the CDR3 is TGCGCCCCAAAGGGGGGGACAGATACGCAGTATTTT.

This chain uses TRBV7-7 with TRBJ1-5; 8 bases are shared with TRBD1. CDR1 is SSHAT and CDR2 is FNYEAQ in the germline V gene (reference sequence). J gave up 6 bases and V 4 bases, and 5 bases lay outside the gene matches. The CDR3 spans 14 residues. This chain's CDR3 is CASSSGQGSQPQHF. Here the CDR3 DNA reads TGTGCCAGCAGCTCAGGACAGGGCAGTCAGCCCCAGCATTTT.

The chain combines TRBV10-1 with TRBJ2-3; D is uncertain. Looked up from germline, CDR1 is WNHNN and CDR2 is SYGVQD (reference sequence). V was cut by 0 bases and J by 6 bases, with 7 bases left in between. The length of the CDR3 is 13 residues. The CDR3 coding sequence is TGCGCCAGCAGTGAGTCCTTAATTGATACGCAGTATTTT. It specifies CASSESLIDTQYF.

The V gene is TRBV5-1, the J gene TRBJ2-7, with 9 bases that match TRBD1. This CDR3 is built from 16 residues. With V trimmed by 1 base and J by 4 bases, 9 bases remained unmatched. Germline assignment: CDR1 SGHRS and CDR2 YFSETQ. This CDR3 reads CASSLNPGTGLYEQYF. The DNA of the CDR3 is TGCGCCAGCAGCTTGAACCCCGGGACAGGGCTTTACGAGCAGTACTTC.

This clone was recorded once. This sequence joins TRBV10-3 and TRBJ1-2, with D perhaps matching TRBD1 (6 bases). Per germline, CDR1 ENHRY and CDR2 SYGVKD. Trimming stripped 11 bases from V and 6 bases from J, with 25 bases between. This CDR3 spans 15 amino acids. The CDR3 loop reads CAFRTDNPGANGYTF. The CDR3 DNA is TGTGCCTTCCGGACAGACAACCCCGGAGCTAATGGCTACACCTTC.

CDR3 DNA sequence: TGTGCCAGCAGGGAGGGGGCGCCTTCCAACTATGGCTACACCTTC. Amino acid sequence: CASREGAPSNYGYTF. The chain is built from TRBV5-4 and TRBJ1-2; 7 nucleotides align to TRBD1. Germline lookup yields CDR1 SGHNT and CDR2 YYREEE (reference sequence). J gave up 2 bases and V 5 bases, and 9 bases lay outside the gene matches. There are 15 residues in the CDR3.

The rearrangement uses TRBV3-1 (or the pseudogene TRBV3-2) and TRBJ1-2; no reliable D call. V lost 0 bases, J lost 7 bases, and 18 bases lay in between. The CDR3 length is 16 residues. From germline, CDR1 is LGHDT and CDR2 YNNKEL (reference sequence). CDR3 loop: CASSQDVGGSLFGYTF. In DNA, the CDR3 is TGTGCCAGCAGCCAAGATGTGGGAGGGTCCCTTTTTGGCTACACCTTC.

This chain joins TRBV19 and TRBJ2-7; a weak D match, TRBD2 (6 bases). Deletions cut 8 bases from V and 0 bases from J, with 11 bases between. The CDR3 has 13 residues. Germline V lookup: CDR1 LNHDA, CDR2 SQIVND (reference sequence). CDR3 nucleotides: TGTGCCAGTGAGGGGACTTCCTCCTACGAGCAGTACTTC. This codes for CASEGTSSYEQYF.

CDR3 sequence (DNA): TGCGCCAGCAGCTGGGGAACAGGAGCGGGTGACGTGGAGACCCAGTACTTC. It is translated as CASSWGTGAGDVETQYF. The rearrangement uses TRBV5-1 and TRBJ2-5, with a possible D match to TRBD2 (6 bases). This CDR3 has 17 residues. Germline V gives CDR1 SGHRS, CDR2 YFSETQ. The V and J ends lost 3 bases and 5 bases respectively, with 23 bases between them.

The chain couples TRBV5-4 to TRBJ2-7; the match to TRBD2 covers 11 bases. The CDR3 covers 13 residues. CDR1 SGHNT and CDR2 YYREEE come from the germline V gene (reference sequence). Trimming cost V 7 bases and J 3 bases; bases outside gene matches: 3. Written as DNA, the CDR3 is TGTGCCAGCTCGGGACTAGCGGACTACGAGCAGTACTTC. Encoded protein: CASSGLADYEQYF.

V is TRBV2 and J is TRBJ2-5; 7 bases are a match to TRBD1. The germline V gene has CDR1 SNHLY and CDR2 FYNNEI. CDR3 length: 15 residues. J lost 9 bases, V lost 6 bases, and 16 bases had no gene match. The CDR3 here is CASRDFLGGARPQYF. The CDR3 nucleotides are TGTGCCAGCAGGGACTTCCTAGGGGGCGCGAGACCCCAGTACTTC. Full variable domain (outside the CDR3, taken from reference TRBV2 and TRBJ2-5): EPEVTQTPSHQVTQMGQEVILRCVPISNHLYFYWYRQILGQKVEFLVSFYNNEISEKSEIFDDQFSVERPDGSNFTLKIRSTKLEDSAMYFCASRDFLGGARPQYFGPGTRLLVL.

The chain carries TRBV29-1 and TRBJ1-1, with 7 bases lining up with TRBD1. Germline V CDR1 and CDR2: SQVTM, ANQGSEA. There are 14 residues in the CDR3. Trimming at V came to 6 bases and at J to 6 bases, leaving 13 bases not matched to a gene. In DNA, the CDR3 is TGCAGCGTGGGGGACAGCGGGTTGAGGGCTGAAGCTTTCTTT. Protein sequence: CSVGDSGLRAEAFF.

The CDR3 DNA reads TGTGCCAGCAGCCTTCGGACAGGGCTCGGTGGCTACACCTTC. This sequence encodes CASSLRTGLGGYTF. This rearrangement joins TRBV3-1 (or the pseudogene TRBV3-2) to TRBJ1-2; 8 bases map to TRBD1. Per the germline V gene, CDR1 is LGHDT and CDR2 is YNNKEL (reference sequence). J lost 7 bases, V lost 4 bases, and 8 bases had no gene match. The CDR3 is 14 amino acids.

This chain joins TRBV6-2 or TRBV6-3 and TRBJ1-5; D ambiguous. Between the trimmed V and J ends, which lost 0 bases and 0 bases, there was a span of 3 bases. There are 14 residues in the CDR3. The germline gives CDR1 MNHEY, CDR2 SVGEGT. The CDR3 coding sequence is TGTGCCAGCAGTTACTCGAGTAGCAATCAGCCCCAGCATTTT. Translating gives CASSYSSSNQPQHF.

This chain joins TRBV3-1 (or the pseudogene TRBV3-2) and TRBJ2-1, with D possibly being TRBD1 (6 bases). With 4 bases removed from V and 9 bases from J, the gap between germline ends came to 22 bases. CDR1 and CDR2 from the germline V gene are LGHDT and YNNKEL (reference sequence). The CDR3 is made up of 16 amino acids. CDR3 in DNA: TGTGCCAGCAGCCTAGACCTCGGACAGACGGTCGGTGAGCAGTTCTTC. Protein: CASSLDLGQTVGEQFF.

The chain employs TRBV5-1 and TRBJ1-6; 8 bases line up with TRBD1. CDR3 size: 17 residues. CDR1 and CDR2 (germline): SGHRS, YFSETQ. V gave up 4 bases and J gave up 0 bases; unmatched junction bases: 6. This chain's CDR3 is CASSVTGASSYNSPLHF. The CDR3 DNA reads TGCGCCAGCAGCGTGACAGGGGCGAGCTCCTATAATTCACCCCTCCACTTT.

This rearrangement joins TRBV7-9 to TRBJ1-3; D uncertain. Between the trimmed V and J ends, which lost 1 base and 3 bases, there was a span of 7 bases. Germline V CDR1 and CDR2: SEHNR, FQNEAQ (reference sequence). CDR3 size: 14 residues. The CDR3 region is CASSLGHIGNTIYF. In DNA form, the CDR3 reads TGTGCCAGCAGCTTAGGTCACATTGGAAACACCATATATTTT.

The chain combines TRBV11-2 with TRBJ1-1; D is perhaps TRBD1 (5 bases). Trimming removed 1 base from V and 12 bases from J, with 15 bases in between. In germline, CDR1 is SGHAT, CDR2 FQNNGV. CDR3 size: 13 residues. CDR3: CASSLVLRQKTFF. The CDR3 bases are TGTGCCAGCAGCTTAGTTTTGAGACAGAAGACTTTCTTT.

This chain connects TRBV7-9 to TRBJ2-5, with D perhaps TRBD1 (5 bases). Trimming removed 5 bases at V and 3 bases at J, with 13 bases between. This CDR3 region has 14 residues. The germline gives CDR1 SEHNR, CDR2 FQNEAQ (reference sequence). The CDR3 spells CASSITGSKETQYF. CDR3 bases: TGTGCCAGCAGCATAACAGGCTCGAAAGAGACCCAGTACTTC.

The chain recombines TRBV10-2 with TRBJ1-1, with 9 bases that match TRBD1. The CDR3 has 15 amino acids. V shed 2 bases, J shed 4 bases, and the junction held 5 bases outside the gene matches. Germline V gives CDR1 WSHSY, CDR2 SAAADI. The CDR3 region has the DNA TGCGCCAGCAGTGAGGCCGGGACAGGGTCCACTGAAGCTTTCTTT. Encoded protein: CASSEAGTGSTEAFF.

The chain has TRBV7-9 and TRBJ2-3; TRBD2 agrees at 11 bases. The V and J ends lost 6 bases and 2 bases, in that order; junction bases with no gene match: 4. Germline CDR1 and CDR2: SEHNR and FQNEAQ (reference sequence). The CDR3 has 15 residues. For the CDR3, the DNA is TGTGCCAGCAGACTACTAGCGGGGGACACAGATACGCAGTATTTT. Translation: CASRLLAGDTDTQYF.

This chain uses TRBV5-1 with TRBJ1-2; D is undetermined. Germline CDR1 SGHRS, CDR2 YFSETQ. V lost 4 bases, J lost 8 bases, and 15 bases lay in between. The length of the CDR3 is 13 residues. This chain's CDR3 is CASSVGEGGGYTF. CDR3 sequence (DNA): TGCGCCAGCAGCGTCGGGGAAGGAGGCGGCTACACCTTC.